This TCR beta chain was sequenced in a study of cytomegalovirus exposure and HLA in healthy donors. Overall study results and limits: 87-base-pair reads could not separate some V segments, including TRBV6-2 and TRBV6-3. Later analysis suggested links between common viral pathogens and several top significant clusters. Later analysis showed most CMV-associated TCR beta chains appearing HLA-restricted.

Primers for the PCR totalled 60 Vbeta and 13 Jbeta. Repertoires were generated with immunoSEQ multiplex PCR, while TCRdb's copy carries only in-frame clones and drops some. This sample has roughly 120,000 clones; around a tenth occur once, and the top ten carry around 3%. Points on this clone: Its antigen is not known.

V dropped 5 bases and J dropped 2; count of bases not matched to a gene: 6. CDR3 length: 15 residues. CDR1 is SGHTA and CDR2 is FQGNSA in the germline V gene. Sequencing was done on a sample of PBMCs. The chain combines TRBV7-2 with TRBJ2-5, with TRBD1 matching over 9 bases. This TCR was recovered from a man between 25 and 39 years old in good health and CMV-seronegative. The CDR3 DNA reads TGTGCCAGCAGCCCGAGGACAGGGGTACAAGAGACCCAGTACTTC. Amino acid sequence: CASSPRTGVQETQYF.